These T cell receptor beta chains were read from a single sample in a study of identical twins. TCRdb recomputed calls from the 5' RACE reads with MiXCR, one row per CDR3 protein. The sample holds 500,000 to 600,000 distinct CDR3 sequences, 22% seen once. The same data also went into a second study, on T cells expressing NK-cell markers.

The specimen was CD4+ T cells sorted from blood. These receptors all come from a woman aged 18-29 years in good health. The CDR3 runs from the conserved cysteine through the conserved F or W. The D gene is left open where the match is weak. Clone sizes are given selectively: once, few, many, or a class where the clone is expanded.

v_call: TRBV20-1; j_call: TRBJ2-5; clone_size: -; d_call: -; cdr3_length: 13; cdr3_nt: TGCAGTGCTAGAAGGACAGTAAAAGAGACCCAGTACTTC; cdr3_aa: CSARRTVKETQYF
v_call: TRBV20-1; j_call: TRBJ1-1; clone_size: -; d_call: -; cdr3_length: 15; cdr3_nt: TGCAGTGCTAGCCCCGTCAGGGGTCTGAACACTGAAGCTTTCTTT; cdr3_aa: CSASPVRGLNTEAFF
v_call: TRBV5-1; j_call: TRBJ2-5; clone_size: few; d_call: TRBD1; cdr3_length: 15; cdr3_nt: TGCGCCAGCAGCAAAGGACAGGGGGCGGGTGAGACCCAGTACTTC; cdr3_aa: CASSKGQGAGETQYF
v_call: TRBV27; j_call: TRBJ2-7; clone_size: few; d_call: -; cdr3_length: 14; cdr3_nt: TGTGCCAGCAGTTTTCAGGCCGACTCCTACGAGCAGTACTTC; cdr3_aa: CASSFQADSYEQYF
v_call: TRBV9; j_call: TRBJ2-4; clone_size: few; d_call: -; cdr3_length: 15; cdr3_nt: TGTGCCAGCAGCGTAGGACCGAATCGCCAAAGCATTCAGTACTTC; cdr3_aa: CASSVGPNRQSIQYF
v_call: TRBV20-1; j_call: TRBJ2-1; clone_size: -; d_call: -; cdr3_length: 12; cdr3_nt: TGCAGTGCTAGAACAGGGAGGAATGAGCAGTTCTTC; cdr3_aa: CSARTGRNEQFF
v_call: TRBV9; j_call: TRBJ1-1; clone_size: -; d_call: TRBD1; cdr3_length: 11; cdr3_nt: TGTGCCAGCAGCGGGGACAGAAAAGCTTTCTTT; cdr3_aa: CASSGDRKAFF
v_call: TRBV4-3; j_call: TRBJ2-1; clone_size: few; d_call: TRBD1; cdr3_length: 15; cdr3_nt: TGCGCCAGCAGCCCCCTGACAGGGGGCAGGGATGAGCAGTTCTTC; cdr3_aa: CASSPLTGGRDEQFF
v_call: TRBV5-1; j_call: TRBJ2-7; clone_size: -; d_call: -; cdr3_length: 15; cdr3_nt: TGCGCCAGCAGCCCGAATGCAGGGGGGACACACGAGCAGTACTTC; cdr3_aa: CASSPNAGGTHEQYF
v_call: TRBV20-1; j_call: TRBJ2-1; clone_size: few; d_call: -; cdr3_length: 15; cdr3_nt: TGCAGTGCTCACGACGGTAGGACTTTCGGGAATGAGCAGTTCTTC; cdr3_aa: CSAHDGRTFGNEQFF
v_call: TRBV20-1; j_call: TRBJ2-4; clone_size: -; d_call: -; cdr3_length: 16; cdr3_nt: TGCAGTGCTAGAGCGGTGGAGCATGTAGCCAAAAACATTCAGTACTTC; cdr3_aa: CSARAVEHVAKNIQYF
v_call: TRBV20-1; j_call: TRBJ2-1; clone_size: few; d_call: TRBD2; cdr3_length: 17; cdr3_nt: TGCAGTGCTAGAGCTGCGTTAGAAGCGGGGTTGAGGAATGAGCAGTTCTTC; cdr3_aa: CSARAALEAGLRNEQFF
v_call: TRBV12-3/TRBV12-4; j_call: TRBJ2-2; clone_size: many; d_call: -; cdr3_length: 14; cdr3_nt: TGTGCCAGCGCCGGGATCCCTAATGGCGGGGAGCTGTTTTTT; cdr3_aa: CASAGIPNGGELFF
v_call: TRBV5-6; j_call: TRBJ2-5; clone_size: -; d_call: -; cdr3_length: 13; cdr3_nt: TGTGCCAGCAGCTTGGACAGGGCAGAGACCCAGTACTTC; cdr3_aa: CASSLDRAETQYF
v_call: TRBV18; j_call: TRBJ2-3; clone_size: -; d_call: -; cdr3_length: 15; cdr3_nt: TGTGCCAGCGCCCTCCCAGCAGGTAATGCAGATACGCAGTATTTT; cdr3_aa: CASALPAGNADTQYF
v_call: TRBV20-1; j_call: TRBJ2-1; clone_size: few; d_call: TRBD2; cdr3_length: 12; cdr3_nt: TGCAGTGCTCTAGCGGGGGTTCAAGGGCAGTTCTTC; cdr3_aa: CSALAGVQGQFF
v_call: TRBV7-2; j_call: TRBJ2-7; clone_size: -; d_call: -; cdr3_length: 13; cdr3_nt: TGTGCCAGCAGCTTGGTGGACACAAACGAGCAGTACTTC; cdr3_aa: CASSLVDTNEQYF
v_call: TRBV12-3/TRBV12-4; j_call: TRBJ2-1; clone_size: -; d_call: -; cdr3_length: 15; cdr3_nt: TGTGCCAGCAGTTCGAGACTAGCAGGGGGCGATGAGCAGTTCTTC; cdr3_aa: CASSSRLAGGDEQFF
v_call: TRBV6-2/TRBV6-3; j_call: TRBJ1-2; clone_size: -; d_call: -; cdr3_length: 14; cdr3_nt: TGTGCCAGCATCCCCGCGGGACGTTACTATGGCTACACCTTC; cdr3_aa: CASIPAGRYYGYTF
v_call: TRBV7-2; j_call: TRBJ2-4; clone_size: once; d_call: -; cdr3_length: 13; cdr3_nt: TGTGCCAGCAGCCTTGACAGGGGAGAGCGGGAGTGCTTC; cdr3_aa: CASSLDRGERECF
v_call: TRBV12-3/TRBV12-4; j_call: TRBJ1-2; clone_size: few; d_call: -; cdr3_length: 12; cdr3_nt: TGTGCCAGCAGTCCGTATAACTATGGCTACACCTTC; cdr3_aa: CASSPYNYGYTF
v_call: TRBV20-1; j_call: TRBJ2-1; clone_size: -; d_call: TRBD2; cdr3_length: 18; cdr3_nt: TGCAGTGCTAGAGGCTGGACAGCGGGAGACGTTGTCTACAATGAGCAGTTCTTC; cdr3_aa: CSARGWTAGDVVYNEQFF
v_call: TRBV3-1; j_call: TRBJ2-7; clone_size: -; d_call: TRBD2; cdr3_length: 14; cdr3_nt: TGTGCCAGCAGCCTCTCTAGCGGGGTCTACGAGCAGTACTTC; cdr3_aa: CASSLSSGVYEQYF
v_call: TRBV10-2; j_call: TRBJ2-1; clone_size: once; d_call: -; cdr3_length: 16; cdr3_nt: TGCGCCAGCATTAGCCTGACTAGGAGCTCCTACAATGAGCAGTTCTTC; cdr3_aa: CASISLTRSSYNEQFF
v_call: TRBV29-1; j_call: TRBJ2-7; clone_size: many; d_call: -; cdr3_length: 13; cdr3_nt: TGCAGCGTTGTGGGGGTGAGGTCCTACGAGCAGTACTTC; cdr3_aa: CSVVGVRSYEQYF
v_call: TRBV20-1; j_call: TRBJ1-5; clone_size: few; d_call: TRBD1; cdr3_length: 15; cdr3_nt: TGCAGTGCTAGTCTACAGGGGTTGGGCGGGCAGCCCCAGCATTTT; cdr3_aa: CSASLQGLGGQPQHF
v_call: TRBV6-1; j_call: TRBJ1-3; clone_size: few; d_call: TRBD1; cdr3_length: 14; cdr3_nt: TGTGCCAGCAGGATCGGGACAGGGGCAGGCACCATATATTTT; cdr3_aa: CASRIGTGAGTIYF
v_call: TRBV5-1; j_call: TRBJ2-1; clone_size: -; d_call: TRBD2; cdr3_length: 14; cdr3_nt: TGCGCCAGCAGCGGCGGGGGGGACGACAATGAGCAGTTCTTC; cdr3_aa: CASSGGGDDNEQFF
v_call: TRBV5-1; j_call: TRBJ2-7; clone_size: -; d_call: -; cdr3_length: 12; cdr3_nt: TGCGCCAGCAGCCTGGACGACTACGAGCAGTACTTC; cdr3_aa: CASSLDDYEQYF
v_call: TRBV9; j_call: TRBJ2-3; clone_size: -; d_call: -; cdr3_length: 14; cdr3_nt: TGTGCCAGCAGCGTAGCTTGGGGAACAGATACGCAGTATTTT; cdr3_aa: CASSVAWGTDTQYF
v_call: TRBV6-1; j_call: TRBJ2-3; clone_size: -; d_call: TRBD1; cdr3_length: 15; cdr3_nt: TGTGCCAGCAGGGTGGGGGTAGCCGGGACAGCTACGCAGTATTTT; cdr3_aa: CASRVGVAGTATQYF
v_call: TRBV15; j_call: TRBJ2-7; clone_size: few; d_call: -; cdr3_length: 14; cdr3_nt: TGTGCCACCAGCAAAGCCCGACCGGCCTACGAGCAGTACTTC; cdr3_aa: CATSKARPAYEQYF
v_call: TRBV4-2; j_call: TRBJ2-1; clone_size: many; d_call: TRBD2; cdr3_length: 17; cdr3_nt: TGTGCCAGCAGCCAAGTATCGGCGGGAGGCCGCTACAATGAGCAGTTCTTC; cdr3_aa: CASSQVSAGGRYNEQFF
v_call: TRBV20-1; j_call: TRBJ2-5; clone_size: many; d_call: -; cdr3_length: 14; cdr3_nt: TGCAGTGCTAGTCGGGGGTGGGATGGAGAGACCCAGTACTTC; cdr3_aa: CSASRGWDGETQYF
v_call: TRBV3-1; j_call: TRBJ1-4; clone_size: -; d_call: -; cdr3_length: 14; cdr3_nt: TGTGCCAGCAGCTCGTCCTCGGGGGGGGTAAAACTGTTTTTT; cdr3_aa: CASSSSSGGVKLFF
v_call: TRBV4-3; j_call: TRBJ2-1; clone_size: -; d_call: -; cdr3_length: 16; cdr3_nt: TGCGCCAGCAGCCCAGGGAGCCGGAGAGGGTACAATGAGCAGTTCTTC; cdr3_aa: CASSPGSRRGYNEQFF
v_call: TRBV20-1; j_call: TRBJ2-2; clone_size: -; d_call: -; cdr3_length: 11; cdr3_nt: TGCAGTGCTAGGTACACCGGGGAGCTGTTTTTT; cdr3_aa: CSARYTGELFF
v_call: TRBV12-3/TRBV12-4; j_call: TRBJ2-7; clone_size: few; d_call: TRBD2; cdr3_length: 14; cdr3_nt: TGTGCCAGCAGTGAAGCGGGGACTACTAGGGGGCAGTACTTC; cdr3_aa: CASSEAGTTRGQYF
v_call: TRBV20-1; j_call: TRBJ1-1; clone_size: -; d_call: TRBD1; cdr3_length: 13; cdr3_nt: TGCAGCACAATTCAGGGGGCAGGAACTGAAGCTTTCTTT; cdr3_aa: CSTIQGAGTEAFF
v_call: TRBV7-8; j_call: TRBJ1-4; clone_size: -; d_call: TRBD1; cdr3_length: 15; cdr3_nt: TGTGCCAGCAGCAAAACCGGGACAGTTAATGAAAAACTGTTTTTT; cdr3_aa: CASSKTGTVNEKLFF
v_call: TRBV9; j_call: TRBJ2-1; clone_size: few; d_call: TRBD2; cdr3_length: 16; cdr3_nt: TGTGCCAGCAGCGTAGCGCCTAGCGGGGGGCTAAATGAGCAGTTCTTC; cdr3_aa: CASSVAPSGGLNEQFF
v_call: TRBV9; j_call: TRBJ1-1; clone_size: few; d_call: -; cdr3_length: 15; cdr3_nt: TGTGCCAGCAGCGTAGGGGGCCGCTTGAACACTGAAGCTTTCTTT; cdr3_aa: CASSVGGRLNTEAFF